This is a list of T cell receptor beta chains from one sample in a study of response to subunit inactivated influenza vaccine. A single record per CDR3 protein comes from TCRdb applying MiXCR to the RT-PCR reads. The sample has about 190,000 distinct CDR3 sequences; approximately 15% are singletons. The source material was CD8+ T cells sorted from PBMCs, sampled roughly 5 days after vaccination. These receptors came from a man between 50 and 59 years old who received an inactivated influenza vaccine. The CDR3 runs from the conserved cysteine through the conserved F or W. A D gene is named only where the DNA matches it firmly. Rows give clone size only sometimes, using once, few, many, or a class for an expanded clone.

d_gene: TRBD1
j_gene: TRBJ2-2
v_gene: TRBV4-1
abundance: .
CDR3nt: TGCGCCAGCAGCTTATGGACAGGGAACACCGGGGAGCTGTTTTTT
CDR3aa: CASSLWTGNTGELFF

d_gene: .
j_gene: TRBJ1-5
v_gene: TRBV27
abundance: .
CDR3nt: TGTGCCAGCAGTTTGAGACACCTTAGCAATCAGCCCCAGCATTTT
CDR3aa: CASSLRHLSNQPQHF

d_gene: .
j_gene: TRBJ2-3
v_gene: TRBV7-8
abundance: .
CDR3nt: TGTGCCAGCAGCCTTGACTGGACTGGGGCCGGGGATACGCAGTATTTT
CDR3aa: CASSLDWTGAGDTQYF

d_gene: .
j_gene: TRBJ1-5
v_gene: TRBV7-8
abundance: few
CDR3nt: TGTGCCAGCAGCTTGAATGCGGGCAATCAGCCCCAGCATTTT
CDR3aa: CASSLNAGNQPQHF

d_gene: .
j_gene: TRBJ2-4
v_gene: TRBV3-1
abundance: few
CDR3nt: TGTGCCAGCAGCCAGGGCCAGGTGAAGAAAAACATTCAGTACTTC
CDR3aa: CASSQGQVKKNIQYF

d_gene: TRBD1
j_gene: TRBJ1-4
v_gene: TRBV28
abundance: many
CDR3nt: TGTGCCAGCAGGCCTACCCCATACAGGGGAACCAATGAAAAACTGTTTTTT
CDR3aa: CASRPTPYRGTNEKLFF

d_gene: .
j_gene: TRBJ2-2
v_gene: TRBV11-2
abundance: few
CDR3nt: TGTGCCAGCAGCTCGGGCTGGGAACACCGGGGGGAGCTGTTTTTT
CDR3aa: CASSSGWEHRGELFF

d_gene: TRBD1
j_gene: TRBJ2-7
v_gene: TRBV5-1
abundance: .
CDR3nt: TGCGCCAGCAGCTTGGTGGCAGGGGGCTATCACGAGCAGTACTTC
CDR3aa: CASSLVAGGYHEQYF

d_gene: TRBD2
j_gene: TRBJ2-1
v_gene: TRBV27
abundance: few
CDR3nt: TGTGCCAGCAGTTTCTCGGCGGGGGGAACCTACAATGAGCAGTTCTTC
CDR3aa: CASSFSAGGTYNEQFF

d_gene: TRBD1
j_gene: TRBJ2-7
v_gene: TRBV28
abundance: .
CDR3nt: TGTGCCAGCAGCCCGGACTCCCAGGGGGCCTCCTACGAGCAGTACTTC
CDR3aa: CASSPDSQGASYEQYF

d_gene: .
j_gene: TRBJ2-7
v_gene: TRBV29-1
abundance: few
CDR3nt: TGCAGCGTTTTTGACGGTAAATCCTACGAGCAGTACTTC
CDR3aa: CSVFDGKSYEQYF

d_gene: .
j_gene: TRBJ2-3
v_gene: TRBV6-1
abundance: few
CDR3nt: TGTGCCAGCGGGCGGCTACCTTTCTCAGATACGCAGTATTTT
CDR3aa: CASGRLPFSDTQYF

d_gene: TRBD1
j_gene: TRBJ2-7
v_gene: TRBV15
abundance: .
CDR3nt: TGTGCCACCAGCAGTAGGGGACAGCAGAACTACGAGCAGTACTTC
CDR3aa: CATSSRGQQNYEQYF

d_gene: .
j_gene: TRBJ2-2
v_gene: TRBV4-3
abundance: .
CDR3nt: TGCGCCAGCAGCCAAGAGGGTACCCAGAACACCGGGGAGCTGTTTTTT
CDR3aa: CASSQEGTQNTGELFF

d_gene: .
j_gene: TRBJ2-1
v_gene: TRBV29-1
abundance: .
CDR3nt: TGCAGCGTGGCCATTATTGTGGGACCTTACAATGAGCAGTTCTTC
CDR3aa: CSVAIIVGPYNEQFF

d_gene: TRBD2
j_gene: TRBJ2-1
v_gene: TRBV10-3
abundance: few
CDR3nt: TGTGCCAGCGGGGGTGTCTCCTACAATGAGCAGTTCTTC
CDR3aa: CASGGVSYNEQFF

d_gene: .
j_gene: TRBJ2-1
v_gene: TRBV7-6
abundance: .
CDR3nt: TGTGCCAGCAGCTCGGACGGCGGTTTGCGGGACTACAATGAGCAGTTCTTC
CDR3aa: CASSSDGGLRDYNEQFF

d_gene: .
j_gene: TRBJ2-7
v_gene: TRBV5-1
abundance: few
CDR3nt: TGCGCCAGCAGCCCCGGGCAAGACTACGAGCAGTACTTC
CDR3aa: CASSPGQDYEQYF

d_gene: TRBD2
j_gene: TRBJ2-1
v_gene: TRBV5-1
abundance: many
CDR3nt: TGCGCCAGCAGCTTGGAAGCGGGGTCCTACAATGAGCAGTTCTTC
CDR3aa: CASSLEAGSYNEQFF

d_gene: .
j_gene: TRBJ2-3
v_gene: TRBV5-1
abundance: few
CDR3nt: TGCGCCAGCAGCGTGGCCGGGACCCGCGGCCCAGATACGCAGTATTTT
CDR3aa: CASSVAGTRGPDTQYF

d_gene: TRBD2
j_gene: TRBJ2-7
v_gene: TRBV7-3
abundance: .
CDR3nt: TGTGCCAGCAGCTTATATGGGACTAGCGGGGCTGTCTCCTACGAGCAGTACTTC
CDR3aa: CASSLYGTSGAVSYEQYF

d_gene: TRBD2
j_gene: TRBJ2-5
v_gene: TRBV27
abundance: .
CDR3nt: TGTGCCAGCAGTCGGGGACTAGCGGGGGGCCAAGAGACCCAGTACTTC
CDR3aa: CASSRGLAGGQETQYF

d_gene: TRBD1
j_gene: TRBJ1-2
v_gene: TRBV6-2/TRBV6-3
abundance: .
CDR3nt: TGTGCCAGCAGTTACTCTGGGACAGGGATCGGCGCTAACTATGGCTACACCTTC
CDR3aa: CASSYSGTGIGANYGYTF

d_gene: .
j_gene: TRBJ2-5
v_gene: TRBV5-6
abundance: .
CDR3nt: TGTGCCACCAGCCTTGATGCGAGAGAGACCCAGTACTTC
CDR3aa: CATSLDARETQYF

d_gene: .
j_gene: TRBJ1-2
v_gene: TRBV28
abundance: .
CDR3nt: TGTGCCATCTTTAGGGGGGCGCGTGGCTACACCTTC
CDR3aa: CAIFRGARGYTF

d_gene: .
j_gene: TRBJ2-1
v_gene: TRBV12-3/TRBV12-4
abundance: many
CDR3nt: TGTGCCAGCAACAATTACAATGAGCAGTTCTTC
CDR3aa: CASNNYNEQFF

d_gene: .
j_gene: TRBJ1-2
v_gene: TRBV6-5
abundance: .
CDR3nt: TGTGCCAGCAGTTACGGACCTGGGGGGGGAGGGGGCTACACCTTC
CDR3aa: CASSYGPGGGGGYTF

d_gene: TRBD1
j_gene: TRBJ2-7
v_gene: TRBV5-5
abundance: few
CDR3nt: TGTGCCAGCAGCAACGACCCGACAGGGGCAGGGTCCTACGAGCAGTACTTC
CDR3aa: CASSNDPTGAGSYEQYF

d_gene: TRBD1
j_gene: TRBJ2-7
v_gene: TRBV7-9
abundance: .
CDR3nt: TGTGCCAGCCAGGGGGACTCCTACGAGCAGTACTTC
CDR3aa: CASQGDSYEQYF

d_gene: .
j_gene: TRBJ1-1
v_gene: TRBV20-1
abundance: .
CDR3nt: TGCAGTGCTAGAGTTAGGGACAAGGTGGGGACTGAAGCTTTCTTT
CDR3aa: CSARVRDKVGTEAFF

d_gene: .
j_gene: TRBJ1-4
v_gene: TRBV7-9
abundance: many
CDR3nt: TGTGCCAGCAGCCTGGAAGTTGCAACTAATGAAAAACTGTTTTTT
CDR3aa: CASSLEVATNEKLFF

d_gene: .
j_gene: TRBJ1-3
v_gene: TRBV28
abundance: many
CDR3nt: TGTGCCAGCAGCCGTTGGAGCAACACCATATATTTT
CDR3aa: CASSRWSNTIYF

d_gene: .
j_gene: TRBJ2-1
v_gene: TRBV9
abundance: .
CDR3nt: TGTGCCAGCACGAACGCGCATAAATCAGAGCAGTTCTTC
CDR3aa: CASTNAHKSEQFF

d_gene: TRBD2
j_gene: TRBJ2-1
v_gene: TRBV4-3
abundance: .
CDR3nt: TGCGCCAGCAGCCAAGATTACAGCGGGGGGTACAATGAGCAGTTCTTC
CDR3aa: CASSQDYSGGYNEQFF

d_gene: .
j_gene: TRBJ2-2
v_gene: TRBV19
abundance: .
CDR3nt: TGTGCCAGTAGTTTCCAGGGGTTTAAGAACACCGGGGAGCTGTTTTTT
CDR3aa: CASSFQGFKNTGELFF

d_gene: .
j_gene: TRBJ2-5
v_gene: TRBV10-2
abundance: .
CDR3nt: TGCGCCAGCAAAGAACCCGGGAGATCGCTCGAAGAGACCCAGTACTTC
CDR3aa: CASKEPGRSLEETQYF

d_gene: TRBD1
j_gene: TRBJ2-7
v_gene: TRBV7-9
abundance: .
CDR3nt: TGTGCCAGCGCGCAGGGACAGGGGTCCTACGAGCAGTACTTC
CDR3aa: CASAQGQGSYEQYF

d_gene: TRBD2
j_gene: TRBJ2-3
v_gene: TRBV20-1
abundance: few
CDR3nt: TGCAGTGCTAGAGTGGGACTAGAAGCGTATACGCAGTATTTT
CDR3aa: CSARVGLEAYTQYF

d_gene: TRBD2
j_gene: TRBJ2-1
v_gene: TRBV4-3
abundance: .
CDR3nt: TGCGCCAGCAGCCAGGATAGCGGGGGGTACAATCGGCAGTTCTTC
CDR3aa: CASSQDSGGYNRQFF

d_gene: TRBD1
j_gene: TRBJ2-1
v_gene: TRBV14
abundance: few
CDR3nt: TGTGCCAGCAGCCAGGCCGGACAGGGGCGCTATGAGCAGTTCTTC
CDR3aa: CASSQAGQGRYEQFF

d_gene: .
j_gene: TRBJ2-7
v_gene: TRBV6-2/TRBV6-3
abundance: .
CDR3nt: TGTGCCAGCAGTTACGGACCGGGACGACTCTACGAGCAGTACTTC
CDR3aa: CASSYGPGRLYEQYF

d_gene: .
j_gene: TRBJ2-2
v_gene: TRBV6-5
abundance: .
CDR3nt: TGTGCCAGCAGTTGGACCCACACCGGGGAGCTGTTTTTT
CDR3aa: CASSWTHTGELFF

d_gene: .
j_gene: TRBJ2-2
v_gene: TRBV9
abundance: .
CDR3nt: TGTGCCAGCAGCGTAGAGAACACCGGGGAGCTGTTTTTT
CDR3aa: CASSVENTGELFF

d_gene: .
j_gene: TRBJ2-3
v_gene: TRBV2
abundance: few
CDR3nt: TGTGCCAGCAGTGATGGGAAACGGCGCACAGATACGCAGTATTTT
CDR3aa: CASSDGKRRTDTQYF

d_gene: .
j_gene: TRBJ2-1
v_gene: TRBV7-2
abundance: few
CDR3nt: TGTGCCAGCAGCTTAGGGAGTGGATGGCAGTTCTTC
CDR3aa: CASSLGSGWQFF

d_gene: .
j_gene: TRBJ2-7
v_gene: TRBV9
abundance: few
CDR3nt: TGTGCCAGCAGCCCGGGGGGCGGGGACAGCTCCTACGAGCAGTACTTC
CDR3aa: CASSPGGGDSSYEQYF

d_gene: TRBD2
j_gene: TRBJ2-1
v_gene: TRBV5-1
abundance: many
CDR3nt: TGCGCCAGCAGCTTAGCGGGAGGTCGGAATGAGCAGTTCTTC
CDR3aa: CASSLAGGRNEQFF

d_gene: TRBD1
j_gene: TRBJ1-1
v_gene: TRBV7-8
abundance: .
CDR3nt: TGTGCCAGCAGCTTAAACTTGGGGGACAGGGGTACTGAAGCTTTCTTT
CDR3aa: CASSLNLGDRGTEAFF

d_gene: .
j_gene: TRBJ1-1
v_gene: TRBV7-9
abundance: many
CDR3nt: TGTGCCAGCAGACTAGGGAACACTGAAGCTTTCTTT
CDR3aa: CASRLGNTEAFF

d_gene: .
j_gene: TRBJ1-3
v_gene: TRBV29-1
abundance: .
CDR3nt: TGCAGCGTTGCAATCCAGTGGGGGGGAAACACCATATATTTT
CDR3aa: CSVAIQWGGNTIYF

d_gene: TRBD2
j_gene: TRBJ2-3
v_gene: TRBV7-6
abundance: .
CDR3nt: TGTGCCAGAAGCTTAGTCCCCTTAGCGGGGGGTTTGTCAGATACGCAGTATTTT
CDR3aa: CARSLVPLAGGLSDTQYF

d_gene: .
j_gene: TRBJ1-2
v_gene: TRBV5-6
abundance: few
CDR3nt: TGTGCCAGCAGCCAACAAGACAGCGCCTATGGCTACACCTTC
CDR3aa: CASSQQDSAYGYTF

d_gene: .
j_gene: TRBJ1-1
v_gene: TRBV12-3/TRBV12-4
abundance: .
CDR3nt: TGTGCCAGCACCACTAGGCCCCCTGCGACAGCCACTGAAGCTTTCTTT
CDR3aa: CASTTRPPATATEAFF

d_gene: TRBD2
j_gene: TRBJ2-1
v_gene: TRBV12-3/TRBV12-4
abundance: .
CDR3nt: TGTGCCAGCAGTTTACGGGGGGGCCTTTACAATGAGCAGTTCTTC
CDR3aa: CASSLRGGLYNEQFF

d_gene: .
j_gene: TRBJ2-7
v_gene: TRBV10-2
abundance: .
CDR3nt: TGCGCCAGCAGGGAGGGGCGCCTGGGCGAGCAGTACTTC
CDR3aa: CASREGRLGEQYF

d_gene: .
j_gene: TRBJ2-1
v_gene: TRBV9
abundance: .
CDR3nt: TGTGCCAGCAGCGTAGCGGTGGGAACTTGGTACGAGCAGTTCTTC
CDR3aa: CASSVAVGTWYEQFF

d_gene: .
j_gene: TRBJ2-3
v_gene: TRBV21-1
abundance: many
CDR3nt: TGTGCCAGCAGCAAAGCTTGTCCTAGCGGGGGGCCCTTCGCAGGAAATACGCAGTATTTT
CDR3aa: CASSKACPSGGPFAGNTQYF

d_gene: .
j_gene: TRBJ1-4
v_gene: TRBV29-1
abundance: .
CDR3nt: TGCAGCGTCGCTTTGAGTGGAAAACTGTTTTTT
CDR3aa: CSVALSGKLFF

d_gene: .
j_gene: TRBJ1-4
v_gene: TRBV2
abundance: many
CDR3nt: TGTGCCAGCAGCCCGAATACGGATGAAAAACTGTTTTTT
CDR3aa: CASSPNTDEKLFF